These 18 T cell receptor beta chains originate from one sample sequenced in a study of cytomegalovirus exposure and HLA in healthy donors. This PCR relied on a set of 60 Vbeta primers and 13 Jbeta primers. This table comes from immunoSEQ multiplex PCR, and its TCRdb copy is limited to in-frame clones, with some not included. Here the sample spans some 110,000 clones, under 85% being singletons. The material sequenced was PBMCs. All receptors come from a man aged 25 to 40 in good health and CMV-seropositive.

The CDR3 DNA sequence: TGTGCCAGCAGTAACCCGGGACAGGGAAGCTATGGCTACACCTTC. This encodes CASSNPGQGSYGYTF. This chain uses TRBV9 with TRBJ1-2, with 9 bases fitting TRBD1. J gave up 4 bases and V 5 bases, and 9 bases lay outside the gene matches. This CDR3 has 15 residues. Germline V gene sequence: CDR1 SGDLS, CDR2 YYNGEE.

The chain employs TRBV4-2 and TRBJ2-1; 10 bases match TRBD2. V shed 4 bases, J shed 0 bases, and the junction held 9 bases outside the gene matches. The CDR3 is 18 residues long. The germline CDR1 and CDR2 sequences are LGHNA and YNFKEQ. DNA for the CDR3: TGTGCCAGCAGCCCCGGACTAGCGGAACCGGGCTCCTACAATGAGCAGTTCTTC. Translation gives CASSPGLAEPGSYNEQFF.

This chain uses TRBV7-9 with TRBJ2-1, with 14 bases aligning to TRBD2. With V trimmed by 1 base and J by 9 bases, 5 bases remained unmatched. The CDR3 runs to 16 residues. Germline-derived CDR1 and CDR2 are SEHNR and FQNEAQ (reference sequence). The CDR3: CASSLGLAGGRGEQFF. CDR3 nucleotide sequence: TGTGCCAGCAGCTTAGGACTAGCGGGGGGGCGTGGTGAGCAGTTCTTC.

The chain carries TRBV10-3 and TRBJ2-3, with 7 positions matching TRBD1. Germline V CDR1 and CDR2: ENHRY, SYGVKD. The CDR3 spans 16 residues. The junction had 11 bases not matched to a gene; V was cut back by 8 bases and J by 0 bases. DNA of the CDR3: TGTGCCATCTCCCCATGGGACAGAACTAGCACAGATACGCAGTATTTT. Translation gives CAISPWDRTSTDTQYF.

Only a few counts were recorded for this clone. The chain joins TRBV6-4 to TRBJ1-6, with 9 bases fitting TRBD1. Germline CDR1 MRHNA, CDR2 SNTAGT. This CDR3 is built from 13 residues. J was trimmed by 12 bases and V by 8 bases; bases with no gene match: 8. This CDR3 reads CASSPDRGQPLHF. The DNA for the CDR3 is TGTGCCAGCTCTCCGGACAGGGGCCAACCCCTCCACTTT.

The chain joins TRBV7-9 to TRBJ2-5; TRBD2 might be the D (7 bases). V was shortened by 2 bases and J by 6 bases, with 22 bases between the two germline ends. Germline V lookup: CDR1 SEHNR, CDR2 FQNEAQ (reference sequence). This CDR3 has 17 residues. CDR3 nucleotides: TGTGCCAGCAGCTTAATGGGGGGGGGCCACCGGCGGCAGACCCAGTACTTC. Residues: CASSLMGGGHRRQTQYF.

This chain uses TRBV6-1 with TRBJ2-7, with 9 bases aligning to TRBD1. The CDR3 sequence is 13 residues long. The V segment lost 2 bases and the J segment 6 bases; nucleotides outside the gene matches: 2. Germline V gene sequence: CDR1 MNHNS, CDR2 SASEGT. The CDR3 DNA reads as TGTGCCAGCAGTGAATTGACAGGGGGCGAGCAGTACTTC. It is translated as CASSELTGGEQYF.

This clone was detected a few times. The rearrangement uses TRBV6-5 and TRBJ1-5; the match to TRBD1 covers 7 bases. Germline V gene sequence: CDR1 MNHEY, CDR2 SVGAGI. V gave up 7 bases and J gave up 5 bases; unmatched junction bases: 5. The length of the CDR3 is 13 residues. CDR3: CASNRDRDQPQHF. Written as DNA, the CDR3 is TGTGCCAGCAACAGGGACAGAGATCAGCCCCAGCATTTT.

The chain couples TRBV9 to TRBJ2-1; 9 bases agree with TRBD1. This CDR3 is 15 amino acids long. Germline CDR1 SGDLS, CDR2 YYNGEE. Trimming removed 4 bases from V and 7 bases from J; junction bases left unmatched: 9. CDR3 in amino acids: CASSLGQGEINEQFF. CDR3 in DNA: TGTGCCAGCAGCTTGGGACAGGGTGAAATTAATGAGCAGTTCTTC.

This clone was seen once. CDR3 sequence reads: CSVASAKETQYF. CDR3 in DNA: TGCAGCGTTGCTTCAGCGAAAGAGACCCAGTACTTC. The genes are TRBV29-1 and TRBJ2-5, with D hard to call. V lost 4 bases and J 3 bases, leaving 9 bases between the germline ends. The CDR3 has 12 residues. CDR1 is SQVTM, CDR2 ANQGSEA, per germline.

This clone has only one observation. The chain combines TRBV19 with TRBJ2-3, with a possible D match to TRBD2 (7 bases). The V and J ends lost 6 bases and 3 bases respectively, with 19 bases between them. The CDR3 contains 16 residues. Germline V CDR1 and CDR2: LNHDA, SQIVND (reference sequence). This CDR3 is CASRDRGRGGTDTQYF. CDR3 nucleotide sequence: TGTGCCAGTAGGGATAGGGGGAGGGGGGGAACAGATACGCAGTATTTT.

The V and J genes are TRBV27 and TRBJ2-2, with D maybe TRBD2 (6 bases). V was shortened by 6 bases and J by 1 base, with 9 bases between the two germline ends. Germline loops: CDR1 MNHEY, CDR2 SMNVEV (reference sequence). This CDR3 has 14 amino acids. The CDR3 protein is CASSPGRNTGELFF. The DNA for the CDR3 is TGTGCCAGCAGCCCCGGGAGGAACACCGGGGAGCTGTTTTTT.

This sequence joins TRBV19 and TRBJ1-2; D gene uncertain. The germline V and J ends were trimmed by 5 bases and 4 bases, with 11 bases remaining between them. The germline V gene has CDR1 LNHDA and CDR2 SQIVND (reference sequence). This CDR3 comprises 13 residues. The CDR3 DNA follows: TGTGCCAGTAGTGAGACGGAGGGCTATGGCTACACCTTC. Protein product: CASSETEGYGYTF.

This clone was recorded only once. The chain joins TRBV7-9 to TRBJ2-1; TRBD2 might be the D (7 bases). The V gene's germline CDR1 is SEHNR and CDR2 FQNEAQ (reference sequence). The CDR3 sequence is 16 residues long. The V end lost 2 bases, the J end lost 0 bases, and 11 bases lay between the germline ends. This CDR3 reads CASSLTRGASYNEQFF. CDR3 nucleotides: TGTGCCAGCAGCTTAACTCGGGGGGCCTCCTACAATGAGCAGTTCTTC.

The rearrangement joins TRBV19 to TRBJ2-2; D is ambiguous. V gave up 7 bases and J gave up 3 bases, with 21 bases separating them. The germline gives CDR1 LNHDA, CDR2 SQIVND (reference sequence). This CDR3 comprises 17 residues. The CDR3 sequence: CASTLRPQLRDTGELFF. CDR3 sequence (DNA): TGTGCCAGTACCCTCCGCCCCCAGCTTCGGGACACCGGGGAGCTGTTTTTT.

This sequence joins TRBV27 and TRBJ1-1, with D tentatively TRBD1 (5 bases). The CDR3 runs to 12 residues. Germline values: CDR1 MNHEY, CDR2 SMNVEV (reference sequence). The V end was cut by 5 bases, the J end by 7 bases, with 11 bases between. The CDR3 DNA is TGTGCCAGCAGTCGCCCCGGGGGTGAAGCTTTCTTT. It codes for CASSRPGGEAFF.

In its sample, this clone was seen a few times. This chain connects TRBV4-3 to TRBJ1-2; D gene uncertain. V lost 0 bases to trimming and J lost 6 bases, with 11 bases between them. Germline CDR1 and CDR2: LGHNA and YSLEER. The CDR3 covers 14 residues. The CDR3 sequence: CASSQERFADGYTF. In DNA form, the CDR3 reads TGCGCCAGCAGCCAAGAGCGTTTCGCGGATGGCTACACCTTC.

This clone occurred once. The chain uses TRBV27 and TRBJ1-6; possible D gene TRBD1, 5 bases. In germline, CDR1 is MNHEY, CDR2 SMNVEV (reference sequence). The CDR3 has 13 amino acids. Trimming removed 3 bases from V and 13 bases from J, with 13 bases in between. The CDR3 DNA sequence: TGTGCCAGCAGTTTGGGTGGGGGGGGGCCCCTCCACTTT. It codes for CASSLGGGGPLHF.